This T cell receptor (beta chain) was captured in a study of chemoradiotherapy in HPV16-positive cancers. This clone was detected a few times. Assay used: immunoSEQ multiplex PCR; TCRdb lists only in-frame clones, some missing. The repertoire holds roughly 9,000 clones, with around four fifths as singletons. The V and J ends lost 4 bases and 3 bases, in that order; junction bases with no gene match: 8. The CDR3 has 14 amino acids. Germline V lookup: CDR1 GTSNPN, CDR2 SVGIG (reference sequence). The source of this sequence is a human donor with HPV-associated anogenital cancer. The J gene is TRBJ1-2, the V gene TRBV30; 7 nucleotides line up with TRBD1. This specimen was collected from a patient who underwent chemoradiotherapy. The CDR3 here is CAWNKQGRDYGYTF. The CDR3 DNA follows: TGTGCCTGGAACAAACAGGGGCGTGACTATGGCTACACCTTC.